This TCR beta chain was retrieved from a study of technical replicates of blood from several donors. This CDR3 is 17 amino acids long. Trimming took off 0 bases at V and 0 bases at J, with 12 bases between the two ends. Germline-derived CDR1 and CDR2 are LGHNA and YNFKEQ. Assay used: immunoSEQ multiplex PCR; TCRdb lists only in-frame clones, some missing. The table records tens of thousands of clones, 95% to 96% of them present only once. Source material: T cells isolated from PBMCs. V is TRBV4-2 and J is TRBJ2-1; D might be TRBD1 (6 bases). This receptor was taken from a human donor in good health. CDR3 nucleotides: TGTGCCAGCAGCCAAGATCCGACAGGAGACTCCTACAATGAGCAGTTCTTC. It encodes CASSQDPTGDSYNEQFF.